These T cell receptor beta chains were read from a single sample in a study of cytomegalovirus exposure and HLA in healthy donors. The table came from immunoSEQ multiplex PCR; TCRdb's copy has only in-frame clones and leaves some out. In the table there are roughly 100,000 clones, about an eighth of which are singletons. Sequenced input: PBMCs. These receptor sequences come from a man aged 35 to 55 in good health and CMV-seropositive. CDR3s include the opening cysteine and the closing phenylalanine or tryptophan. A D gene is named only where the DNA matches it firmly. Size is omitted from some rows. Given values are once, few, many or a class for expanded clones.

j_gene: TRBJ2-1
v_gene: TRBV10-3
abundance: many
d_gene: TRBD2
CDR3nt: TGTGCCATCAGTGAGCCACGAGGACTAGCGGGAGATAATGAGCAGTTCTTC
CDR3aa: CAISEPRGLAGDNEQFF

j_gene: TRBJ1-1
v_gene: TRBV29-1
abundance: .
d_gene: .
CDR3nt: TGCAGCGCCCGACAAACTGAAGCTTTCTTT
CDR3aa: CSARQTEAFF

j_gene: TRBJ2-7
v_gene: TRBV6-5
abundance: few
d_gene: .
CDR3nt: TGTGCCAGCAGAGGACAAACCCTCTACGAGCAGTACTTC
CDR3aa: CASRGQTLYEQYF

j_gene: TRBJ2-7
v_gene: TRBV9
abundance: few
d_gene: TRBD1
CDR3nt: TGTGCCAGCAGCTATCGAGACAGGGGCGAGCAGTACTTC
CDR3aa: CASSYRDRGEQYF

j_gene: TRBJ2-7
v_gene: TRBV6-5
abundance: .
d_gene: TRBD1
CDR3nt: TGTGCCAGCGGGACAGGGGGACCAATTGAGCAGTACTTC
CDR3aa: CASGTGGPIEQYF

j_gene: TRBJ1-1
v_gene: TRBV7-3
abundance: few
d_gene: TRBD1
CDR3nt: TGTGCCAGCAGCGCGACACCAGGGGGCACTGAAGCTTTCTTT
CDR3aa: CASSATPGGTEAFF

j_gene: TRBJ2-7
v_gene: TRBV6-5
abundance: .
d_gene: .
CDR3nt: TGTGCCAGCCATCTTGCCGGTTCTATGGAGCAGTACTTC
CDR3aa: CASHLAGSMEQYF

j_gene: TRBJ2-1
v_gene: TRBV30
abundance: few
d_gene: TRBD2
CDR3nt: TGTGCCTGGAGAACGGGACTAGCGGACAATGAGCAGTTCTTC
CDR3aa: CAWRTGLADNEQFF

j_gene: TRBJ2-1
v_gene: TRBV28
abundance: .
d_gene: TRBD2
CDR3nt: TGTGCCAGCAGGGTTAGCGGGAGGAGGAACAATGAGCAGTTCTTC
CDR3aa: CASRVSGRRNNEQFF

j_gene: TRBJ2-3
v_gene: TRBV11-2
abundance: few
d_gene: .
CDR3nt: TGTGCCAGCAGCTTAGGCCAGGGAGATACGCAGTATTTT
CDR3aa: CASSLGQGDTQYF

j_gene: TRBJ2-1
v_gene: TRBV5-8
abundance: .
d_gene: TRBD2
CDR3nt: TGTGCCAGCAGCTTGGCTCTAGCGGGCGTAAATGAGCAGTTCTTC
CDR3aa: CASSLALAGVNEQFF

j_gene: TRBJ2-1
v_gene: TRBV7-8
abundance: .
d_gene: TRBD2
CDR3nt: TGTGCCAGCAGCTTACCCTTCAGGGCGGGAGGGGTATACAATGAGCAGTTCTTC
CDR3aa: CASSLPFRAGGVYNEQFF

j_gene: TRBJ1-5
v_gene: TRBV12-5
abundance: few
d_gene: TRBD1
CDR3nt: TGTGCTAGTGGTTTGGGACAGGGTCTCAGCAATCAGCCCCAGCATTTT
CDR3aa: CASGLGQGLSNQPQHF

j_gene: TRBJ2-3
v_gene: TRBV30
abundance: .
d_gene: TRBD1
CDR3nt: TGTGCCTGGAGTAGGGACAGGGTGGGGAGCACAGATACGCAGTATTTT
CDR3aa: CAWSRDRVGSTDTQYF

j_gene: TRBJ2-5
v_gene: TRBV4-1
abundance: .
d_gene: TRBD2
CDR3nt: TGCGCCAGCAGCCAGGCGGTGGCTAGCGGGCGCCAAGAGACCCAGTACTTC
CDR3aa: CASSQAVASGRQETQYF

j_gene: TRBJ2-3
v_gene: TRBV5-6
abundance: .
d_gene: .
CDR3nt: TGTGCCAGCAGCCTTAGTGAGTTTAGCACAGATACGCAGTATTTT
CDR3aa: CASSLSEFSTDTQYF

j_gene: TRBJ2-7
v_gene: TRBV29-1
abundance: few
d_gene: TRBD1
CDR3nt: TGCAGCGCTTCGGGACAGGGGGGTAGCGGGAGCACCTACAACGAGCAGTACTTC
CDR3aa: CSASGQGGSGSTYNEQYF

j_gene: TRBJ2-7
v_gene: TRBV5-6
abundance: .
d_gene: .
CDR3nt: TGTGCCAGCAGTCCGACAGGCTCCTACGAGCAGTACTTC
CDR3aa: CASSPTGSYEQYF

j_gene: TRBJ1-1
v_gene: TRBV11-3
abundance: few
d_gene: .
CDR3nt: TGTGCCAGCAGCTTCGGGGACACTGAAGCTTTCTTT
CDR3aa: CASSFGDTEAFF

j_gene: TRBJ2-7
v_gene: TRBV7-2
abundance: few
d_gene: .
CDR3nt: TGTGCCAGCAGCTTAGATAGTACCAACTACGAGCAGTACTTC
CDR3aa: CASSLDSTNYEQYF

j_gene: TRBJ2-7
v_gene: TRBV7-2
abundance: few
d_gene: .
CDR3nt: TGTGCCAGCAGCACCAGGCAGGGGAGCGAGCAGTACTTC
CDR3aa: CASSTRQGSEQYF

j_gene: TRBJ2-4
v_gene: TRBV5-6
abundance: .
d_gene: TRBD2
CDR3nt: TGTGCCAGCAGCCCCTTTAGCGGGAGGCTCCTAGCCAAAAACATTCAGTACTTC
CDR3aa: CASSPFSGRLLAKNIQYF

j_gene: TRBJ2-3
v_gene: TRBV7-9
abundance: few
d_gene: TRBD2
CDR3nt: TGTGCCAGCAGCTTTGGCCTAGCGGCCGCGGATACGCAGTATTTT
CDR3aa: CASSFGLAAADTQYF

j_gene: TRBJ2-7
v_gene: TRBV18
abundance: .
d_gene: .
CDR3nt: TGTGCCAGCTCACCCAAAACGGACAGCTACGAGCAGTACTTC
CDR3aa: CASSPKTDSYEQYF

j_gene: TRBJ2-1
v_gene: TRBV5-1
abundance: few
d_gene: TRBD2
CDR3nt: TGCGCCAGCAGCCCCCAGACTAGCGAGCTTAAAGGGTTCTTC
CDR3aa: CASSPQTSELKGFF

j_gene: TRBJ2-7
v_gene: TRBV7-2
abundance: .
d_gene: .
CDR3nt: TGTGCCAGCAGCGCGACTTACGAGCAGTACTTC
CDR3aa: CASSATYEQYF

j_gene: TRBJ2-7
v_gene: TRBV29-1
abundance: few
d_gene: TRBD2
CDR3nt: TGCAGCGGCTCTCTAGCGGGAGACTCCTACGAGCAGTACTTC
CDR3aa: CSGSLAGDSYEQYF

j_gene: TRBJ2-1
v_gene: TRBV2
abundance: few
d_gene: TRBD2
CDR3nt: TGTGCCAGCAGTTTTAGCGGGAGCACACTCTCCTACAATGAGCAGTTCTTC
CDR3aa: CASSFSGSTLSYNEQFF

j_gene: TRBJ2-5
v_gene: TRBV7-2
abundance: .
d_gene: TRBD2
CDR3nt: TGTGCCAGCAGCTTAGGCGGGGGAGGACAAGAGACCCAGTACTTC
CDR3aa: CASSLGGGGQETQYF

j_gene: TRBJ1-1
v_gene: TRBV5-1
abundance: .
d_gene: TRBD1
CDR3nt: TGCGCCAGCAGCGGGGGACAGGGGAACACTGAAGCTTTCTTT
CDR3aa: CASSGGQGNTEAFF

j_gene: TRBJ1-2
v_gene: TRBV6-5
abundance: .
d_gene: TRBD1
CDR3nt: TGTGCCAGCAGTTACGACGACAGGGGGCTCTATGGCTACACCTTC
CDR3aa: CASSYDDRGLYGYTF

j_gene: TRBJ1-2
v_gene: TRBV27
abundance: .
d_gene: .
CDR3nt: TGTGCCAGCACCAATACAGGGAGTGATGGCTACACCTTC
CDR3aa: CASTNTGSDGYTF

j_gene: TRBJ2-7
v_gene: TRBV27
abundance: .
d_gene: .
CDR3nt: TGTGCCAGCAGTTTGCAGGGTTACGAGCAGTACTTC
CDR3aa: CASSLQGYEQYF

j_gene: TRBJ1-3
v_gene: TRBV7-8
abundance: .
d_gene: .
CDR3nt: TGTGCCAGCAGCTTACCTTCCGGCTCTGGAAACACCATATATTTT
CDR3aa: CASSLPSGSGNTIYF

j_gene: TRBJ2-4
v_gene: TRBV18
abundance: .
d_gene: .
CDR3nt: TGTGCCAGCTCACCAAACTCAGGGGCCCTAACCAAAAACATTCAGTACTTC
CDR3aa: CASSPNSGALTKNIQYF

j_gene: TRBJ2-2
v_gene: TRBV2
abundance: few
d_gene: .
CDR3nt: TGTGCCAGCAAAGCGGAGACGAACACCGGGGAGCTGTTTTTT
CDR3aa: CASKAETNTGELFF

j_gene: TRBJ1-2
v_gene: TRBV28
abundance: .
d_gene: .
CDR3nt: TGTGCCAGCAGTGCCACCTCTGACAGAGATGGCTACACCTTC
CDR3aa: CASSATSDRDGYTF

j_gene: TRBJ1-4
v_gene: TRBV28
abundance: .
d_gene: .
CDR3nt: TGTGCCAGCAGCACCTGGGACCCAGCGGGAAAACTGTTTTTT
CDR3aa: CASSTWDPAGKLFF

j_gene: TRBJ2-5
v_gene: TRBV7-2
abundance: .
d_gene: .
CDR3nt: TGTGCCAGCAGCTGGGGGCTAGAAGAGACCCAGTACTTC
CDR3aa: CASSWGLEETQYF

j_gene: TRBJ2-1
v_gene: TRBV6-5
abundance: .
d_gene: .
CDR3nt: TGTGCCAGCAGTTACGCCCGGTTATCCTACAATGAGCAGTTCTTC
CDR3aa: CASSYARLSYNEQFF

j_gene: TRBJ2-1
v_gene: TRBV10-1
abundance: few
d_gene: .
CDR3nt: TGCGCCAGCAGTAGCGTCCGGGGGGCACGGGACAATGAGCAGTTCTTC
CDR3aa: CASSSVRGARDNEQFF

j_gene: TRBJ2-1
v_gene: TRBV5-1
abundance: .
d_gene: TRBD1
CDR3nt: TGCGCCAGCAGCTTGGGGGACAGATCCTACAATGAGCAGTTCTTC
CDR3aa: CASSLGDRSYNEQFF

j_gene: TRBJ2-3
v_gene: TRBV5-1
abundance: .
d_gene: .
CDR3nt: TGCGCCAGCAGCTTGGAAGCTGGCACAGATACGCAGTATTTT
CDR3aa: CASSLEAGTDTQYF

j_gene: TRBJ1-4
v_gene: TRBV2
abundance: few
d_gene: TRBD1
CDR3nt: TGTGCCAGCAGTGTCGACAGGGAGAGACTGTTTTTT
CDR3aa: CASSVDRERLFF

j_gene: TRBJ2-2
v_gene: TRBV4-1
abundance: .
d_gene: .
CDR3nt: TGCGCCAGCAGCCTCGGTGTGGTGGGCTCCACCGGGGAGCTGTTTTTT
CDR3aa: CASSLGVVGSTGELFF

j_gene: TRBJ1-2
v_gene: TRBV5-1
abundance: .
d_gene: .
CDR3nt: TGCGCCAGCAGCCAGGACAGCCCTAACTATGGCTACACCTTC
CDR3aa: CASSQDSPNYGYTF

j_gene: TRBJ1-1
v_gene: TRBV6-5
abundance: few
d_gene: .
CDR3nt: TGTGCCAGCAGTTACTCGAGTGTAGTGGACACTGAAGCTTTCTTT
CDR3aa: CASSYSSVVDTEAFF

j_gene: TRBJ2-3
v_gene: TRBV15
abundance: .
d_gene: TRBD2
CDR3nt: TGTGCCACCAGCAGAGGGGGGACTAGCGGAGATGATACGCAGTATTTT
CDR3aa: CATSRGGTSGDDTQYF

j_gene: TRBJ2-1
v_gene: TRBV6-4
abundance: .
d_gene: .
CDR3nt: TGTGCCAGCAGACGGGGGAGCTCCTACAATGAGCAGTTCTTC
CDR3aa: CASRRGSSYNEQFF

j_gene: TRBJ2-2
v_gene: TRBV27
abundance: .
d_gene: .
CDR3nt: TGTGCCAGCAGCTTCGGGTCCACACCTCTCACCGGGGAGCTGTTTTTT
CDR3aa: CASSFGSTPLTGELFF

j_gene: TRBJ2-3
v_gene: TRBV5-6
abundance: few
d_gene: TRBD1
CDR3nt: TGTGCCAGCAGCTTGGTTGGGACAGGGGGAACAGATACGCAGTATTTT
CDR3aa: CASSLVGTGGTDTQYF

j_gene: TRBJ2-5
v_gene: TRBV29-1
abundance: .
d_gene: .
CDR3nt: TGCAGCGTTGTTTTGGGCAGGGGCGGGGAGACCCAGTACTTC
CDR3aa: CSVVLGRGGETQYF